A selection of T cell receptor beta chains follows, all from one sample in a study of cytomegalovirus exposure and HLA in healthy donors. Some clones are missing from TCRdb's copy, which holds only in-frame ones; the method was immunoSEQ multiplex PCR. Of 150,000 to 200,000 clones in the sample, around 74% are singletons; the top ten hold roughly 3%. Sequenced sample: PBMCs. The receptors were sampled from a female donor in good health and CMV-seronegative. The CDR3 runs from the conserved cysteine through the conserved F or W.

j_call	v_call	cdr3_aa
TRBJ2-5	TRBV7-2	CASSLGQSETQYF
TRBJ2-7	TRBV30	CAWDRDRGRHEQYF
TRBJ1-2	TRBV28	CASSLVAGAFYGYTF
TRBJ1-5	TRBV28	CASSITGAPEPQHF
TRBJ2-7	TRBV7-3	CASSPGLADYEQYF
TRBJ2-7	TRBV28	CASRPRGGSNSYEQYF
TRBJ2-3	TRBV28	CASGQVDTQYF
TRBJ2-5	TRBV28	CASSSLTSGRGVLRETQYF
TRBJ1-5	TRBV7-2	CASSLLEGPQHF
TRBJ1-1	TRBV18	CASSPDAGWNTEAFF
TRBJ2-1	TRBV29-1	CSVAPRGKGANEQFF
TRBJ2-1	TRBV7-2	CASGLAGVNEQFF
TRBJ2-7	TRBV19	CASSIGRGTSGIFYEQYF
TRBJ2-5	TRBV5-1	CASSLVVAGAQETQYF
TRBJ2-2	TRBV2	CASSVRKFAGELFF
TRBJ1-4	TRBV20-1	CSAIEEKLFF
TRBJ1-6	TRBV30	CAWSQYSPNSPLHF
TRBJ1-4	TRBV7-2	CASSLDRGTNEKLFF
TRBJ2-3	TRBV18	CASSPRVESRDTQYF
TRBJ2-5	TRBV30	CAWSAGLAGGGEQYF
TRBJ2-3	TRBV30	CAWGPGGTDTQYF
TRBJ1-1	TRBV18	CASSPSRETEAFF
TRBJ2-7	TRBV6-5	CASSYWASGGSEQYF
TRBJ1-1	TRBV6-5	CASSSSVNTEAFF
TRBJ2-5	TRBV4-1	CASSQIRGETQYF
TRBJ1-4	TRBV6-8	CASSRTGGNEKLFF
TRBJ1-4	TRBV4-3	CASSQYPGQVNEKLFF
TRBJ2-7	TRBV27	CASSTLLIMGEDEQYF
TRBJ2-3	TRBV27	CASSPPLSGSTDTQYF
TRBJ2-1	TRBV7-6	CASSPQAGGFVNEQFF
TRBJ2-7	TRBV28	CASSLLGSEQYF
TRBJ1-5	TRBV19	CASSADRASNQPQHF
TRBJ1-6	TRBV7-9	CASSPAGGLGSPLHF
TRBJ2-1	TRBV6-1	CASSARQGVSYNEQFF
TRBJ2-3	TRBV7-9	CASVRTSGSHTQYF
TRBJ2-7	TRBV9	CASSVSTGYEQYF
TRBJ1-4	TRBV2	CASSTATWGTNEKLFF
TRBJ2-4	TRBV9	CASSQTGGPGIQYF
TRBJ1-4	TRBV19	CASSAPGQREKLFF
TRBJ1-1	TRBV19	CASSISSGTGITEAFF
TRBJ2-7	TRBV9	CASSEAGGARYEQYF
TRBJ1-1	TRBV6-1	CASRETGGVTEAFF
TRBJ2-7	TRBV5-4	CASSLTGWTVSYEQYF
TRBJ2-7	TRBV5-5	CASSLGRFGGTEQYF
TRBJ1-2	TRBV4-3	CASSQDWTGEGGYTF
TRBJ2-5	TRBV5-4	CASSSIGGEETQYF
TRBJ2-5	TRBV5-4	CASSLTSGGAAQYF
TRBJ1-6	TRBV5-6	CASSLYRDSPLHF
TRBJ2-5	TRBV18	CASSPPAEETQYF
TRBJ2-5	TRBV19	CASSIRPSGTTKETQYF
TRBJ1-4	TRBV30	CAWSHQQATNEKLFF